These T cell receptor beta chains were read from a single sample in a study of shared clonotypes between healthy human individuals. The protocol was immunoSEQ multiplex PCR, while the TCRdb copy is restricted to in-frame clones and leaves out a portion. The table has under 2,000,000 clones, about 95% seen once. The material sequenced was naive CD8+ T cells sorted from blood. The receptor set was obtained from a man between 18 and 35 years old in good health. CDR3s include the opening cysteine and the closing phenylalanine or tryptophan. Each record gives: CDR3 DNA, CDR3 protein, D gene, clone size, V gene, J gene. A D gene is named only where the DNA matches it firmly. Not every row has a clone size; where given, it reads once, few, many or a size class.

CDR3 DNA: TGTGCCAGCAGCTTAGCCCTTTACGGTGGACAGGAGAACTACGAGCAGTACTTC
CDR3 protein: CASSLALYGGQENYEQYF
D gene: TRBD1
clone size: once
V gene: TRBV7-8
J gene: TRBJ2-7

CDR3 DNA: TGTGCCAGTAGTATGTTTTCCCCTGAATCGGGGGATACGCAGTATTTT
CDR3 protein: CASSMFSPESGDTQYF
D gene: NA
clone size: once
V gene: TRBV19
J gene: TRBJ2-3

CDR3 DNA: TGTGCCAGCAGCTTAGGAGGGGTCAATGAGCAGTTCTTC
CDR3 protein: CASSLGGVNEQFF
D gene: NA
clone size: NA
V gene: TRBV13
J gene: TRBJ2-1

CDR3 DNA: TGTGCCAGCAGTTTGGGGACTAGCGGGGTCTCCTACGAGCAGTACTTC
CDR3 protein: CASSLGTSGVSYEQYF
D gene: TRBD2
clone size: NA
V gene: TRBV28
J gene: TRBJ2-7

CDR3 DNA: TGTGCCAGCAGCTTGGGGGGGTCCCCGAACACCGGGGAGCTGTTTTTT
CDR3 protein: CASSLGGSPNTGELFF
D gene: NA
clone size: once
V gene: TRBV5-6
J gene: TRBJ2-2

CDR3 DNA: TGCGCCAGCAGCTTCCTGACTGCAACTAATGAAAAACTGTTTTTT
CDR3 protein: CASSFLTATNEKLFF
D gene: NA
clone size: NA
V gene: TRBV5-1
J gene: TRBJ1-4

CDR3 DNA: TGCGCCAGCAGCCAAGAGCCTAGCGGAACCTACGAGCAGTACTTC
CDR3 protein: CASSQEPSGTYEQYF
D gene: TRBD2
clone size: NA
V gene: TRBV4-1
J gene: TRBJ2-7

CDR3 DNA: TGTGCCTGGAGGGCAGGCTTCCGAAAGTATGGCTACACCTTC
CDR3 protein: CAWRAGFRKYGYTF
D gene: NA
clone size: NA
V gene: TRBV30
J gene: TRBJ1-2

CDR3 DNA: TGTGCCAGTAGTTTCGGACGGGTCGATAACTATGGCTACACCTTC
CDR3 protein: CASSFGRVDNYGYTF
D gene: NA
clone size: NA
V gene: TRBV19
J gene: TRBJ1-2

CDR3 DNA: TGTGCCAGCAGTTACTCGACTGTTAACAATGAGCAGTTCTTC
CDR3 protein: CASSYSTVNNEQFF
D gene: NA
clone size: once
V gene: TRBV6-5
J gene: TRBJ2-1

CDR3 DNA: TGTGCCAGCAGCACCAGCCCCGCGTACGAGCAGTACTTC
CDR3 protein: CASSTSPAYEQYF
D gene: NA
clone size: NA
V gene: TRBV11-2
J gene: TRBJ2-7

CDR3 DNA: TGCGCCAGCAGCCCGGGACTAGCGGGAAAATCCTACAATGAGCAGTTCTTC
CDR3 protein: CASSPGLAGKSYNEQFF
D gene: TRBD2
clone size: NA
V gene: TRBV5-1
J gene: TRBJ2-1

CDR3 DNA: TGTGCCAGCAGTTACTCCCCTAAGACAGGGGGCTACGAGCAGTACTTC
CDR3 protein: CASSYSPKTGGYEQYF
D gene: TRBD1
clone size: NA
V gene: TRBV6-5
J gene: TRBJ2-7

CDR3 DNA: TGCGCCAGCAGCCAAGTAGAGGGGGCAACTGGCTACACCTTC
CDR3 protein: CASSQVEGATGYTF
D gene: TRBD1
clone size: NA
V gene: TRBV4-1
J gene: TRBJ1-2

CDR3 DNA: TGTGCCAGCAGCCCATCCCCCGACAGGTCCTACGAGCAGTACTTC
CDR3 protein: CASSPSPDRSYEQYF
D gene: NA
clone size: NA
V gene: TRBV7-9
J gene: TRBJ2-7

CDR3 DNA: TGTGCCAGCAGCTTGGCGGGCCAGCCCCAGCATTTT
CDR3 protein: CASSLAGQPQHF
D gene: NA
clone size: NA
V gene: TRBV5-6
J gene: TRBJ1-5

CDR3 DNA: TGTGCCAGCAGCGTAGGGGGACAGGGGGCTTCTAATTCACCCCTCCACTTT
CDR3 protein: CASSVGGQGASNSPLHF
D gene: TRBD1
clone size: NA
V gene: TRBV9
J gene: TRBJ1-6

CDR3 DNA: TGTGCCAGCAGCGCTGGGGGAGGGGAGGTGAACTATGGCTACACCTTC
CDR3 protein: CASSAGGGEVNYGYTF
D gene: NA
clone size: NA
V gene: TRBV13
J gene: TRBJ1-2

CDR3 DNA: TGTGCCAGCAGCGTAGGTGGCAGCCTCACAGATACGCAGTATTTT
CDR3 protein: CASSVGGSLTDTQYF
D gene: NA
clone size: NA
V gene: TRBV9
J gene: TRBJ2-3

CDR3 DNA: TGTGCCAGCAGCCCGGGACAGAGACTTGGCTACACCTTC
CDR3 protein: CASSPGQRLGYTF
D gene: TRBD1
clone size: NA
V gene: TRBV7-8
J gene: TRBJ1-2

CDR3 DNA: TGTGCCAGCAGCAACCAGGGGGACGAGCAGTTCTTC
CDR3 protein: CASSNQGDEQFF
D gene: TRBD1
clone size: NA
V gene: TRBV7-9
J gene: TRBJ2-1

CDR3 DNA: TGTGCCAGCAGTCCAGCTAGCGGGAGGAGTGTTTACGAGCAGTACTTC
CDR3 protein: CASSPASGRSVYEQYF
D gene: TRBD2
clone size: once
V gene: TRBV27
J gene: TRBJ2-7

CDR3 DNA: TGCAGTGCAGACGACAGTTACGAGCAGTACTTC
CDR3 protein: CSADDSYEQYF
D gene: NA
clone size: NA
V gene: TRBV20-1
J gene: TRBJ2-7

CDR3 DNA: TGTGCCATACAAGACAAATCGAACACCGGGGAGCTGTTTTTT
CDR3 protein: CAIQDKSNTGELFF
D gene: NA
clone size: NA
V gene: TRBV2
J gene: TRBJ2-2

CDR3 DNA: TGTGCCAGCAGCTTGGTGGACAGGGAAAGGGAGGAAGATACGCAGTATTTT
CDR3 protein: CASSLVDREREEDTQYF
D gene: TRBD1
clone size: NA
V gene: TRBV5-6
J gene: TRBJ2-3

CDR3 DNA: TGTGCCAGCAGTGAAGCGCTACAGGGTGACTATGGCTACACCTTC
CDR3 protein: CASSEALQGDYGYTF
D gene: NA
clone size: NA
V gene: TRBV2
J gene: TRBJ1-2

CDR3 DNA: TGCAGCGTTGAAGGGCAGGGGAAGGTCGGGGAGCTGTTTTTT
CDR3 protein: CSVEGQGKVGELFF
D gene: NA
clone size: NA
V gene: TRBV29-1
J gene: TRBJ2-2

CDR3 DNA: TGCGCCAGCAGCCAAGATTTGCCTGGACTTATAACTTCACCCCTCCACTTT
CDR3 protein: CASSQDLPGLITSPLHF
D gene: NA
clone size: NA
V gene: TRBV4-1
J gene: TRBJ1-6

CDR3 DNA: TGTGCCAGCAGTGAAGGGGAGGGCTACGTATTGAGCAATGAGCAGTTCTTC
CDR3 protein: CASSEGEGYVLSNEQFF
D gene: TRBD2
clone size: NA
V gene: TRBV2
J gene: TRBJ2-1

CDR3 DNA: TGTGCCAGCAGTGAAAGGACAGCGATCTCCTACGAGCAGTACTTC
CDR3 protein: CASSERTAISYEQYF
D gene: NA
clone size: NA
V gene: TRBV6-1
J gene: TRBJ2-7

CDR3 DNA: TGCGCCAGCAGCCAAGGGCGGGAGGGCCCGGAGACCCAGTACTTC
CDR3 protein: CASSQGREGPETQYF
D gene: TRBD2
clone size: NA
V gene: TRBV4-3
J gene: TRBJ2-5

CDR3 DNA: TGTGCCAGCAGCCACGACAGGTCCATGAACACTGAAGCTTTCTTT
CDR3 protein: CASSHDRSMNTEAFF
D gene: NA
clone size: NA
V gene: TRBV7-9
J gene: TRBJ1-1

CDR3 DNA: TGTGCCAGCAGTGAAAGCGGGGACTACGAGCAGTACTTC
CDR3 protein: CASSESGDYEQYF
D gene: TRBD2
clone size: NA
V gene: TRBV2
J gene: TRBJ2-7

CDR3 DNA: TGCGCCAGCAGCCAAGTCCGTGAGAGAGGAGAGACCCAGTACTTC
CDR3 protein: CASSQVRERGETQYF
D gene: NA
clone size: NA
V gene: TRBV4-1
J gene: TRBJ2-5

CDR3 DNA: TGTGCCAGCAGTGAGTACAGTTCCTACGAGCAGTACTTC
CDR3 protein: CASSEYSSYEQYF
D gene: NA
clone size: once
V gene: TRBV6-1
J gene: TRBJ2-7

CDR3 DNA: TGTGCCAGCAGTGACTCCGGCTTCTCCCCCATGGATACGCAGTATTTT
CDR3 protein: CASSDSGFSPMDTQYF
D gene: NA
clone size: NA
V gene: TRBV6-4
J gene: TRBJ2-3

CDR3 DNA: TGTGCCAGCAGCGTAGAGGGACTCCAGTACCAAGAGACCCAGTACTTC
CDR3 protein: CASSVEGLQYQETQYF
D gene: NA
clone size: NA
V gene: TRBV9
J gene: TRBJ2-5

CDR3 DNA: TGTGCCAGCAGTTTATCTTCCCCTAAAGAGACCCAGTACTTC
CDR3 protein: CASSLSSPKETQYF
D gene: NA
clone size: NA
V gene: TRBV28
J gene: TRBJ2-5

CDR3 DNA: TGCGCCAGCACCTCAAACAGGAATGAAGCTTTCTTT
CDR3 protein: CASTSNRNEAFF
D gene: NA
clone size: once
V gene: TRBV4-1
J gene: TRBJ1-1

CDR3 DNA: TGTGCCAGCAGCTTAGATTTTGCAACTAGCCTCGAGAAGGATGAGCAGTTCTTC
CDR3 protein: CASSLDFATSLEKDEQFF
D gene: NA
clone size: NA
V gene: TRBV11-2
J gene: TRBJ2-1

CDR3 DNA: TGTGCCAGCAGTTTATCAGTAGGGGACAGGGGGCCCTATGGCTACACCTTC
CDR3 protein: CASSLSVGDRGPYGYTF
D gene: TRBD1
clone size: NA
V gene: TRBV27
J gene: TRBJ1-2

CDR3 DNA: TGTGCCAGCAACGAACTCGGGCAGGGGGCTGGGAATGAGCAGTTCTTC
CDR3 protein: CASNELGQGAGNEQFF
D gene: TRBD1
clone size: NA
V gene: TRBV6-6
J gene: TRBJ2-1

CDR3 DNA: TGTGCCAGCAGCTTTGACAGGGTTGGGGGAATTGGCCAAAAACTGTTTTTT
CDR3 protein: CASSFDRVGGIGQKLFF
D gene: TRBD1
clone size: NA
V gene: TRBV11-3
J gene: TRBJ1-4

CDR3 DNA: TGTGCCAGCAGCGAGTGGGGGGAGACAGATACGCAGTATTTT
CDR3 protein: CASSEWGETDTQYF
D gene: NA
clone size: NA
V gene: TRBV9
J gene: TRBJ2-3

CDR3 DNA: TGCAGCGGGGGGTTTGGGGTTGGCACTGAAGCTTTCTTT
CDR3 protein: CSGGFGVGTEAFF
D gene: NA
clone size: NA
V gene: TRBV29-1
J gene: TRBJ1-1

CDR3 DNA: TGCGCCAGCAAACCGGGGATCTCCTACAATGAGCAGTTCTTC
CDR3 protein: CASKPGISYNEQFF
D gene: NA
clone size: NA
V gene: TRBV10-2
J gene: TRBJ2-1

CDR3 DNA: TGTGCCAGCAGCCCATCCGGGACAGGGGAGACCTACGAGCAGTACTTC
CDR3 protein: CASSPSGTGETYEQYF
D gene: TRBD1
clone size: NA
V gene: TRBV13
J gene: TRBJ2-7

CDR3 DNA: TGCGCCAGCAGCCAAGATATGGAGGATTGGAATGGCTACACCTTC
CDR3 protein: CASSQDMEDWNGYTF
D gene: NA
clone size: NA
V gene: TRBV4-3
J gene: TRBJ1-2

CDR3 DNA: TGCGCCAGCAGCCAAGGGGACGGTGGATACGAGCAGTACTTC
CDR3 protein: CASSQGDGGYEQYF
D gene: NA
clone size: NA
V gene: TRBV4-3
J gene: TRBJ2-7

CDR3 DNA: TGCGCCAGCAGCCAAGGGCAGGGGTACACTGAAGCTTTCTTT
CDR3 protein: CASSQGQGYTEAFF
D gene: NA
clone size: few
V gene: TRBV4-1
J gene: TRBJ1-1

CDR3 DNA: TGTGCCAGCAGCCCAACGGACTCCCAGTCCTACGAGCAGTACTTC
CDR3 protein: CASSPTDSQSYEQYF
D gene: NA
clone size: NA
V gene: TRBV9
J gene: TRBJ2-7

CDR3 DNA: TGCGCCAGCAGCCCATCCACAGGGGGAAGTTATGAAGACGAGCAGTACTTC
CDR3 protein: CASSPSTGGSYEDEQYF
D gene: TRBD1
clone size: NA
V gene: TRBV4-3
J gene: TRBJ2-7

CDR3 DNA: TGCGCCAGCAGCCAAGATCAGGGGGAGGGCCTCTACGAGCAGTACTTC
CDR3 protein: CASSQDQGEGLYEQYF
D gene: NA
clone size: NA
V gene: TRBV4-1
J gene: TRBJ2-7

CDR3 DNA: TGTGCCAGCTGGCCAGGTTCTACCGGGGAGCTGTTTTTT
CDR3 protein: CASWPGSTGELFF
D gene: NA
clone size: NA
V gene: TRBV7-8
J gene: TRBJ2-2

CDR3 DNA: TGTGCCAGCACCCCGGGAACTGGGGCCTACGAGCAGTACTTC
CDR3 protein: CASTPGTGAYEQYF
D gene: NA
clone size: NA
V gene: TRBV27
J gene: TRBJ2-7

CDR3 DNA: TGTGCCAGTAGTGACACCTTTAGCTCCTACGAGCAGTACTTC
CDR3 protein: CASSDTFSSYEQYF
D gene: NA
clone size: few
V gene: TRBV19
J gene: TRBJ2-7

CDR3 DNA: TGTGCCAGCAGCTTAGTCATATCCGGGGAGACCCAGTACTTC
CDR3 protein: CASSLVISGETQYF
D gene: NA
clone size: NA
V gene: TRBV11-2
J gene: TRBJ2-5

CDR3 DNA: TGCGCCAGCGGGTCGGGGACTGAAGCTTTCTTT
CDR3 protein: CASGSGTEAFF
D gene: NA
clone size: NA
V gene: TRBV5-1
J gene: TRBJ1-1

CDR3 DNA: TGTGCCAGCAGCTTAGTTGGACAGGGGGTTTCCTACGAGCAGTACTTC
CDR3 protein: CASSLVGQGVSYEQYF
D gene: TRBD1
clone size: NA
V gene: TRBV7-8
J gene: TRBJ2-7